This T cell receptor beta chain emerged from a study of blood T cell repertoires in COVID-19. Produced via immunoSEQ multiplex PCR; TCRdb's table is partial and in-frame only. The sample holds over 50,000 clones, around 93% seen once. Per germline, CDR1 WSHSY and CDR2 SAAADI. The CDR3 consists of 14 residues. Trimming at V came to 2 bases and at J to 4 bases, leaving 1 base not matched to a gene. The V call is TRBV10-2, the J call TRBJ1-5; 8 bases line up with TRBD1. The source material was peripheral blood. The receptor comes from a woman aged 60-70 years with active or convalescent COVID-19. CDR3 DNA sequence: TGCGCCAGCAGTGAGACAGGGGGTAATCAGCCCCAGCATTTT. This encodes CASSETGGNQPQHF.